These 30 T cell receptor beta chains share one sample of origin, sequenced in a study of blood T cells in healthy people across ages. Using a J-beta primer mix together with a sample-barcoded 5' primer, a second PCR was run for roughly 6 to 12 cycles. MiXCR was run by TCRdb on the 5' RACE reads, yielding one entry per CDR3 protein. The sample records some 1.4 million distinct CDR3 sequences, approximately 38% being singletons. The sample consisted of blood. These receptors came from a woman under 30 in good health.

J is TRBJ2-1 and V is TRBV12-3 or TRBV12-4, with 7 bases aligning to TRBD2. The V gene end was trimmed by 3 bases and the J gene end by 0 bases; junction bases not matched to a gene: 20. The length of the CDR3 is 21 residues. CDR3 region: CASSFAVNKVAGARSYNEQFF. As DNA, the CDR3 is TGTGCCAGCAGTTTCGCAGTAAATAAAGTAGCGGGCGCTCGCTCCTACAATGAGCAGTTCTTC.

J is TRBJ2-1 and V is TRBV12-3 or TRBV12-4, with D possibly matching TRBD2 (6 bases). With 7 bases removed from V and 7 bases from J, the gap between germline ends came to 17 bases. The CDR3 has 14 amino acids. CDR3 DNA sequence: TGTGCCAGCAAACCGGGACTCGGCGGGAATGAGCAGTTCTTC. Protein sequence: CASKPGLGGNEQFF.

This sequence joins TRBV14 and TRBJ2-5, with 9 bases matching TRBD2. V lost 1 base to trimming and J lost 13 bases; unmatched junction nucleotides: 4. CDR1 is SGHDN, CDR2 FVKESK, per germline. The CDR3 has 12 residues. This CDR3 reads CASSQVSGRMYF. The CDR3 DNA sequence: TGTGCCAGCAGCCAAGTTAGCGGGAGAATGTACTTC.

This clonotype was seen a handful of times. The J gene is TRBJ1-6, the V gene TRBV4-1; tentative D call: TRBD1 (6 bases). With 0 bases removed from V and 9 bases from J, the gap between germline ends came to 15 bases. CDR1 is MGHRA, CDR2 YSYEKL, per germline. The CDR3 is 16 residues long. The CDR3 DNA is TGCGCCAGCAGCCAAGATACGGCAGGGGTAGGTTCACCCCTCCACTTT. Its translation is CASSQDTAGVGSPLHF.

The chain has TRBV6-1 and TRBJ2-3; D remains ambiguous. V lost 2 bases and J 2 bases, leaving 8 bases between the germline ends. The CDR3 contains 14 residues. Germline loops: CDR1 MNHNS, CDR2 SASEGT. Here the CDR3 DNA reads TGTGCCAGCAGTGAAAGGCAATACACAGATACGCAGTATTTT. It is translated as CASSERQYTDTQYF.

The V and J genes are TRBV7-7 and TRBJ2-7; 8 bases align to TRBD2. This CDR3 is built from 15 residues. The germline gives CDR1 SSHAT, CDR2 FNYEAQ (reference sequence). Unmatched junction bases numbered 7, after V lost 2 bases and J lost 4 bases. The CDR3 coding sequence is TGTGCCAGCAGCTTAAGTAGCGGGAAATGGTACGAGCAGTACTTC. Translating gives CASSLSSGKWYEQYF.

The J gene is TRBJ2-1, the V gene TRBV9, with D maybe TRBD2 (6 bases). Trimming took 3 bases from V and 0 from J, leaving 13 bases between them. Germline lookup yields CDR1 SGDLS and CDR2 YYNGEE. This CDR3 has 16 amino acids. CDR3 amino acids: CASSEFGGHSYNEQFF. The CDR3 DNA sequence: TGTGCCAGCAGCGAATTCGGGGGTCACTCCTACAATGAGCAGTTCTTC.

This clonotype was found a few times. The chain uses TRBV3-1 and TRBJ2-7; D is undetermined. Germline V gene sequence: CDR1 LGHDT, CDR2 YNNKEL (reference sequence). This CDR3 has 12 residues. V lost 3 bases and J lost 5, with 8 bases in between. This CDR3 reads CASSHQTNEQYF. The CDR3 bases are TGTGCCAGCAGCCATCAGACCAACGAGCAGTACTTC.

This sequence joins TRBV6-4 and TRBJ2-1, with 14 bases lining up with TRBD2. This CDR3 has 15 amino acids. V trimming: 3 bases; J trimming: 11 bases; junction bases outside the gene matches: 6. Germline V gene sequence: CDR1 MRHNA, CDR2 SNTAGT. The CDR3 sequence is CASSDRTSGRRKQFF. The CDR3 DNA is TGTGCCAGCAGTGATAGGACTAGCGGGAGGAGAAAGCAGTTCTTC.

The chain joins TRBV11-2 to TRBJ2-7, with 9 bases identical to TRBD1. The CDR3 spans 17 residues. With 3 bases clipped from V and 3 bases from J, the junction kept 12 bases outside the gene matches. In germline, CDR1 is SGHAT, CDR2 FQNNGV. The CDR3: CASSLSFGTGQDYEQYF. The CDR3 region has the DNA TGTGCCAGCAGCTTGTCTTTCGGGACAGGGCAAGACTACGAGCAGTACTTC.

This clonotype has just a few counts. The chain recombines TRBV28 with TRBJ2-3, with a weak D call TRBD1 (6 bases). Looked up from germline, CDR1 is MDHEN and CDR2 is SYDVKM. V lost 6 bases to trimming and J lost 2 bases, with 18 bases between them. CDR3 size: 16 residues. CDR3 bases: TGTGCCAGCAGCAACGGGCTAGGACAGATCACAGATACGCAGTATTTT. As protein: CASSNGLGQITDTQYF.

The rearrangement links TRBV29-1 to TRBJ2-1; TRBD2 aligns across 10 bases. The J call may not be correct, given that the DNA end is closer to TRBJ2-7. CDR1 and CDR2 (germline): SQVTM, ANQGSEA. This CDR3 is 12 amino acids long. Here the CDR3 reads CSDLGLADEQYF. DNA of the CDR3: TGCAGCGACCTAGGACTAGCGGATGAGCAGTACTTC.

V and J are TRBV6-1 and TRBJ2-1; 9 bases map to TRBD2. CDR3 length: 15 residues. V gave up 6 bases and J gave up 7 bases; unmatched junction bases: 10. In germline, CDR1 is MNHNS, CDR2 SASEGT. The CDR3 is CASRLAGNLGNEQFF. CDR3 nucleotide sequence: TGTGCCAGCAGGCTAGCGGGAAATCTCGGAAATGAGCAGTTCTTC.

This clonotype was found many times. V is TRBV4-2 and J is TRBJ2-4, with D perhaps assigned TRBD1 or TRBD2 (5 bases each). The CDR3 is 13 amino acids. V was cut by 3 bases and J by 7 bases, with 10 bases left in between. The germline V gene has CDR1 LGHNA and CDR2 YNFKEQ. CDR3 nucleotide sequence: TGTGCCAGCAGCCATCGGGGCTCGAACATTCAGTACTTC. It specifies CASSHRGSNIQYF.

The table lists this clonotype with a few counts. The chain recombines TRBV7-2 with TRBJ2-5, with a weak D call TRBD1 (7 bases). The length of the CDR3 is 15 residues. Germline assignment: CDR1 SGHTA and CDR2 FQGNSA. The germline V and J ends were trimmed by 6 bases and 5 bases, with 19 bases remaining between them. For the CDR3, the DNA is TGTGCCAGCAGAGTAGGAGGGGGCGCCCAGGAGACCCAGTACTTC. Its translation: CASRVGGGAQETQYF.

This clonotype was seen repeatedly, ten times or more. The chain links TRBV12-3 or TRBV12-4 to TRBJ2-7; D remains unclear. The CDR3 sequence is 11 residues long. V was pared by 4 bases and J by 0 bases, with 1 base between. The CDR3 here is CASSYSYEQYF. CDR3 in DNA: TGTGCCAGCAGTTACTCCTACGAGCAGTACTTC.

The V call is TRBV15, the J call TRBJ1-5, with D possibly TRBD1 on 6 matching bases. The CDR3 is 15 amino acids. With 1 base removed from V and 5 bases from J, the gap between germline ends came to 12 bases. Germline V CDR1 and CDR2: LNHNV, YYDKDF (reference sequence). This CDR3 is CATSRGDQGYQPQHF. CDR3 coding DNA: TGTGCCACCAGCAGAGGTGACCAGGGGTATCAGCCCCAGCATTTT.

This clonotype has a handful of counts. V is TRBV28 and J is TRBJ2-1; possible D gene TRBD1, 6 bases. Germline-derived CDR1 and CDR2 are MDHEN and SYDVKM. V was cut by 7 bases and J by 7 bases, with 23 bases left in between. The CDR3 runs to 16 residues. CDR3 nucleotides: TGTGCCAGCACCCTCCTGGGCACAGGGCGAGAGAATGAGCAGTTCTTC. It specifies CASTLLGTGRENEQFF.

This clonotype was counted only a few times. The V and J genes are TRBV20-1 and TRBJ2-5; 7 bases line up with TRBD1. The length of the CDR3 is 13 residues. CDR1 and CDR2 (germline): DFQATT, SNEGSKA (reference sequence). Germline trimming cut 2 bases from V and 5 bases from J; bases unmatched to any gene: 5. CDR3 region: CSARQDRDETQYF. The DNA for the CDR3 is TGCAGTGCTAGACAAGACAGGGATGAGACCCAGTACTTC.

The chain couples TRBV4-1 to TRBJ2-4; the match to TRBD1 covers 8 bases. The DNA end is a closer match to TRBJ2-7, so the J assignment may be wrong. Germline CDR1 MGHRA, CDR2 YSYEKL. CDR3 length: 13 residues. CDR3 residues: CANSFSRGLEQYF. Here the CDR3 DNA reads TGCGCCAACAGTTTCAGCAGGGGGCTCGAGCAGTACTTC.

As for this clonotype: This may come from a read error, since a much larger clone is one base off. The chain couples TRBV20-1 to TRBJ2-1; maybe TRBD2 (6 bases). The CDR3 is 17 amino acids. Germline CDR1 DFQATT, CDR2 SNEGSKA (reference sequence). CDR3 DNA sequence: TGCAGTGCGCCGCCTTCAGCGGGTACTAGCTCCTACAGTGAGCAGTTCTTC. Translating it yields CSAPPSAGTSSYSEQFF.

This rearrangement joins TRBV3-1 to TRBJ1-2; the D gene is possibly TRBD1 (5 bases). The CDR3 covers 13 residues. The V gene lost 0 bases and the J gene lost 4 bases, with 6 bases spanning the gap. Per the germline V gene, CDR1 is LGHDT and CDR2 is YNNKEL (reference sequence). CDR3 DNA: TGTGCCAGCAGCCAAGAGGGACCCTATGGCTACACCTTC. This encodes CASSQEGPYGYTF.

This clonotype showed up just a few times. This chain joins TRBV20-1 and TRBJ2-7; 7 bases map to TRBD2. Matching the DNA end better, TRBJ2-5 makes the J call doubtful. The CDR3 covers 16 residues. The germline CDR1 and CDR2 sequences are DFQATT and SNEGSKA (reference sequence). The CDR3 loop is CSAFPLRGSSQETQYF. CDR3 bases: TGCAGTGCTTTCCCCTTGCGGGGGAGCTCCCAAGAGACCCAGTACTTC.

The CDR3 loop reads CASSAGSPGGTQYF. CDR3 nucleotides: TGTGCCAGCAGCGCCGGATCCCCCGGAGGGACCCAGTACTTC. The V gene is TRBV9, the J gene TRBJ2-5; D might be TRBD2 (5 bases). The CDR3 consists of 14 residues. Trimming cost V 3 bases and J 7 bases, with 16 bases left between them. In germline, CDR1 is SGDLS, CDR2 YYNGEE.

This chain links TRBV11-3 with TRBJ2-3, with 7 bases identical to TRBD1. J was trimmed by 0 bases and V by 4 bases; bases with no gene match: 7. The CDR3 sequence is 16 residues long. Germline V gives CDR1 SGHNT, CDR2 YENEEA. The CDR3 DNA is TGTGCCAGCAGCTCCCGGGACAGTTCTAGCACAGATACGCAGTATTTT. This gives the protein CASSSRDSSSTDTQYF.

The chain couples TRBV20-1 to TRBJ2-5, with 7 bases fitting TRBD2. CDR3 length equals 13 residues. Germline loops: CDR1 DFQATT, CDR2 SNEGSKA (reference sequence). V was pared by 8 bases and J by 1 base, with 7 bases of the junction left unmatched. CDR3 loop: CSRTRGGQETQYF. The DNA for the CDR3 is TGCAGTCGCACCCGCGGGGGCCAAGAGACCCAGTACTTC.

With regard to this clonotype: A read error may produce the germline difference seen at one junction end. The rearrangement joins TRBV15 to TRBJ2-1, with 7 bases matching TRBD2. The CDR3 sequence is 16 residues long. Germline loops: CDR1 LNHNV, CDR2 YYDKDF (reference sequence). The CDR3 loop reads CATSGDLAGAYNEQFF. CDR3 DNA sequence: TGTGCCACCAGCGGAGATCTGGCGGGGGCCTACAATGAGCAGTTCTTC.

The genes are TRBV20-1 and TRBJ2-5; a weak D match, TRBD1 (6 bases). Near its end, the DNA agrees better with TRBJ2-7, so the J call may be wrong. The CDR3 loop spans 14 amino acids. Germline CDR1 reads DFQATT; CDR2 reads SNEGSKA (reference sequence). The chain's CDR3 is CSARDSSDRYEQYF. CDR3 DNA sequence: TGCAGTGCTAGAGATTCATCCGACAGGTACGAGCAGTACTTC.

This chain's CDR3 is CASSPGQGANLNTEAFF. The DNA for the CDR3 is TGTGCCAGCAGCCCGGGACAGGGGGCGAATCTGAACACTGAAGCTTTCTTT. The gene calls are TRBV5-4 and TRBJ1-1; 12 bases agree with TRBD1. Losses at the gene ends were 4 bases for V and 0 bases for J; bases not matched to a gene: 7. This CDR3 has 17 amino acids. Germline V gene data show CDR1 as SGHNT and CDR2 as YYREEE (reference sequence).

The J gene is TRBJ2-3, the V gene TRBV5-5, with 8 positions matching TRBD2. The J segment lost 4 bases and the V segment lost 7 bases, leaving 5 bases of the junction unmatched. CDR1 and CDR2 from the germline V gene are SGHKS and YYEKEE (reference sequence). The CDR3 contains 13 residues. In DNA, the CDR3 is TGTGCCAGCGTCACTAGCGGTGCAGATACGCAGTATTTT. Its protein is CASVTSGADTQYF.